The present TCR beta chain was sequenced within a study of T cells after yellow fever vaccination. Study overall: The fractions with low cell numbers were processed using SMART-Seq v4 Ultra Low Input.

V lost 1 base and J lost 9, with 4 bases in between. The CDR3 covers 11 residues. Germline V lookup: CDR1 SGHTA, CDR2 FQGNSA. One entry per CDR3 protein, called by TCRdb with MiXCR from the 5' RACE reads. Of about 360,000 distinct CDR3 sequences detected, 6.2% appear once; the ten largest clones hold about 15%. Many counts were recorded for this clonotype. The rearrangement uses TRBV7-2 and TRBJ2-1; D is undetermined. The receptor's source is a man aged 25-45 years who received the YFV17D yellow fever vaccine. The sample was PBMCs, taken 5 days after the yellow fever booster vaccination. CDR3 loop: CASSLVAEQFF. The DNA for the CDR3 is TGTGCCAGCAGCTTAGTCGCTGAGCAGTTCTTC.